A single sample gave rise to the 16 T cell receptor beta chains below, sequenced in a study of blood T cell repertoires in COVID-19. Sequenced by immunoSEQ multiplex PCR; TCRdb stores in-frame clones only, minus some. The sample shows over 100,000 clones, around 81% of them seen only once. Input material: peripheral blood. The receptors originated from a woman aged 55-75 years with active or convalescent COVID-19.

The chain recombines TRBV12-3 or TRBV12-4 with TRBJ2-5, with D possibly matching TRBD2 (5 bases). This CDR3 has 13 amino acids. Trimming took off 6 bases at V and 10 bases at J, with 18 bases between the two ends. The CDR3: CASRVSESGNQYF. CDR3 nucleotides: TGTGCCAGCAGAGTTAGCGAGTCTGGAAACCAGTACTTC.

V is TRBV5-6 and J is TRBJ1-1; the D gene is possibly TRBD1 (6 bases). This CDR3 has 13 amino acids. With 4 bases removed from V and 9 bases from J, the gap between germline ends came to 16 bases. Germline V gene sequence: CDR1 SGHDT, CDR2 YYEEEE. In DNA form, the CDR3 reads TGTGCCAGCAGCCTTAAACCGGACAGCAAAGCTTTCTTT. It specifies CASSLKPDSKAFF.

V usage is TRBV29-1 and J usage is TRBJ1-2; possible D gene TRBD1, 5 bases. Trimming removed 7 bases from V and 2 bases from J, with 8 bases in between. The germline CDR1 and CDR2 sequences are SQVTM and ANQGSEA. The CDR3 is 11 amino acids. DNA for the CDR3: TGCAGCGCTGGGGGGAACTATGGCTACACCTTC. This gives the protein CSAGGNYGYTF.

V usage is TRBV27 and J usage is TRBJ1-6; D not certain. The germline V gene encodes CDR1 MNHEY and CDR2 SMNVEV (reference sequence). The CDR3 has 18 residues. V lost 8 bases and J lost 0, with 20 bases in between. The CDR3 spells CASPKKRVQSSYNSPLHF. The DNA of the CDR3 is TGTGCCAGCCCGAAAAAGAGGGTTCAGAGCTCCTATAATTCACCCCTCCACTTT.

The J gene is TRBJ1-6, the V gene TRBV6-6, with D unresolved. Trimming shortened V by 3 bases and J by 9 bases, and 3 bases separated the two germline ends. Per germline, CDR1 MNHNY and CDR2 SVGAGI (reference sequence). The CDR3 loop spans 11 amino acids. The CDR3 is CASSYRSPLHF. CDR3 in DNA: TGTGCCAGCAGTTATCGTTCACCCCTCCACTTT.

The chain couples TRBV19 to TRBJ2-1, with TRBD1 matching over 10 bases. Trimming took 7 bases from V and 0 from J; bases not matched to a gene: 12. This CDR3 contains 18 residues. Germline V gene sequence: CDR1 LNHDA, CDR2 SQIVND (reference sequence). The DNA of the CDR3 is TGTGCCAGTAAAATAGGGACAGGGGACTTTAGCTCCTACAATGAGCAGTTCTTC. It translates to CASKIGTGDFSSYNEQFF.

The V gene is TRBV7-6, the J gene TRBJ1-6; perhaps TRBD1 as D (6 bases). The CDR3 has 15 residues. Germline loops: CDR1 SGHVS, CDR2 FNYEAQ. Trimming shortened V by 1 base and J by 7 bases, and 11 bases separated the two germline ends. The CDR3 coding sequence is TGTGCCAGCAGCTTAGAAGGCAGGGGAAATTCACCCCTCCACTTT. It codes for CASSLEGRGNSPLHF. Variable domain in full (rest from reference TRBV7-6 and TRBJ1-6): GAGVSQSPRYKVTKRGQDVALRCDPISGHVSLYWYRQALGQGPEFLTYFNYEAQQDKSGLPNDRFSAERPEGSISTLTIQRTEQRDSAMYRCASSLEGRGNSPLHFGNGTRLTVT.

This clone was seen only once. This chain uses TRBV5-1 with TRBJ2-3, with 11 bases identical to TRBD2. Germline V gives CDR1 SGHRS, CDR2 YFSETQ. CDR3 length equals 16 residues. V lost 4 bases and J lost 6; bases outside the gene matches: 10. The CDR3 sequence: CASSETSGSGEDTQYF. The CDR3, as DNA: TGCGCCAGCAGCGAAACTAGCGGGAGCGGGGAGGATACGCAGTATTTT.

V is TRBV5-1 and J is TRBJ2-3; the match to TRBD2 covers 13 bases. The CDR3 covers 19 residues. V dropped 4 bases and J dropped 1; count of bases not matched to a gene: 12. Germline V lookup: CDR1 SGHRS, CDR2 YFSETQ. DNA for the CDR3: TGCGCCAGCAGCCGAGAGGGGAGGACTAGCGGGAGCCGCACAGATACGCAGTATTTT. Its translation: CASSREGRTSGSRTDTQYF.

V and J are TRBV6-1 and TRBJ2-3; 8 bases fit TRBD1. The length of the CDR3 is 14 residues. Per the germline V gene, CDR1 is MNHNS and CDR2 is SASEGT. J was trimmed by 3 bases and V by 3 bases; bases with no gene match: 2. As DNA, the CDR3 is TGTGCCAGCAGTGACAGGGGGCTGACAGATACGCAGTATTTT. Encoded protein: CASSDRGLTDTQYF.

The genes are TRBV4-3 and TRBJ2-7; 9 positions agree with TRBD2. The CDR3 contains 16 residues. Germline V gene data show CDR1 as LGHNA and CDR2 as YSLEER. Losses at the gene ends were 0 bases for V and 4 bases for J; bases not matched to a gene: 7. CDR3 in amino acids: CASSQDTGTSRYEQYF. The CDR3 bases are TGCGCCAGCAGCCAAGATACGGGGACTAGCAGGTACGAGCAGTACTTC.

The chain carries TRBV2 and TRBJ2-5; D unclear. Per the germline V gene, CDR1 is SNHLY and CDR2 is FYNNEI. The CDR3 is 14 residues long. Trimming pared 5 bases from V and 5 bases from J, leaving 15 bases between. CDR3 amino acids: CASSNAPPVETQYF. CDR3 in DNA: TGTGCCAGCAGTAACGCACCCCCGGTTGAGACCCAGTACTTC.

The chain uses TRBV10-3 and TRBJ1-5; D might be TRBD1 (5 bases). The CDR3 spans 15 residues. Trimming left V 0 bases short and J 5 bases short, with 11 bases between. The germline gives CDR1 ENHRY, CDR2 SYGVKD. The CDR3 sequence: CAISESGGSDQPQHF. The CDR3 DNA reads as TGTGCCATCAGTGAGTCCGGGGGGTCAGATCAGCCCCAGCATTTT.

The sample holds a few counts of this clone. The sample contains more than one DNA sequence encoding this CDR3. The V and J genes are TRBV5-1 and TRBJ2-3, with 7 positions matching TRBD1. This CDR3 is 17 amino acids long. Per the germline V gene, CDR1 is SGHRS and CDR2 is YFSETQ. V dropped 0 bases and J dropped 1; count of bases not matched to a gene: 8. The CDR3 protein is CASSLAWTGDGTDTQYF. DNA for the CDR3: TGCGCCAGCAGCTTGGCGTGGACAGGCGATGGCACAGATACGCAGTATTTT.

The V call is TRBV27, the J call TRBJ2-2; 9 bases are a match to TRBD1. Germline assignment: CDR1 MNHEY and CDR2 SMNVEV (reference sequence). V was clipped by 4 bases and J by 5 bases; unmatched bases: 8. This CDR3 spans 16 amino acids. The CDR3 loop is CASSSPGTGKTGELFF. As DNA, the CDR3 is TGTGCCAGCAGTTCGCCCGGGACAGGGAAGACCGGGGAGCTGTTTTTT.

The chain couples TRBV7-9 to TRBJ2-3; 8 bases agree with TRBD2. Germline V lookup: CDR1 SEHNR, CDR2 FQNEAQ (reference sequence). V lost 3 bases to trimming and J lost 1 base; unmatched junction nucleotides: 3. The CDR3 covers 15 residues. The CDR3: CASSLVGRGTDTQYF. The CDR3 DNA reads TGTGCCAGCAGCTTGGTCGGGAGGGGCACAGATACGCAGTATTTT.